This T cell receptor (beta chain) comes out of a study of Graves' ophthalmopathy and Graves' hyperthyroidism. Out of around 9.4 ml of fresh peripheral blood, PBMCs were obtained. The table lists this clonotype with many counts. Amplifying from RNA transcripts, the study obtained TCR beta CDR3 regions. First-round RT-PCR with HTBI primers preceded a second-round multiplex PCR. TCRdb used MiXCR to reprocess the multiplex PCR reads, holding one entry per CDR3 protein. Here the sample spans 300,000 to 500,000 distinct CDR3 sequences, less than 20% being singletons. The CDR3 has 16 residues. The V gene lost 5 bases and the J gene lost 1 base, with 18 bases spanning the gap. Germline-derived CDR1 and CDR2 are LNHNV and YYDKDF (reference sequence).

The chain joins TRBV15 to TRBJ2-7; a weak D match, TRBD2 (6 bases). This receptor was taken from a woman under 30 with stable Graves' hyperthyroidism. Sequencing input: peripheral blood. In nucleotides, the CDR3 is TGTGCCACCAGCTGGGAGGTTGCAACCTCTTCCTACGAGCAGTACTTC. Its translation: CATSWEVATSSYEQYF. The variable domain in full, with the rest retrieved from reference TRBV15 and TRBJ2-7, is DAMVIQNPRYQVTQFGKPVTLSCSQTLNHNVMYWYQQKSSQAPKLLFHYYDKDFNNEADTPDNFQSRRPNTSFCFLDIRSPGLGDTAMYLCATSWEVATSSYEQYFGPGTRLTVT.